The rows below give T cell receptor beta chains drawn from one sample of a study of cytomegalovirus exposure and HLA in healthy donors. The table came from immunoSEQ multiplex PCR; TCRdb's copy has only in-frame clones and leaves some out. The sample includes 150,000 to 200,000 clones, around 79% seen only once; the top ten take around 0.96%. The sequencing input was PBMCs. These receptors all stem from a woman aged 50 to 60 in good health and CMV-seropositive. Each CDR3 is given with its conserved first and last residue. D genes are given only for firm matches. Rows may omit the clone size; those that give it use once, few, many or a size class.

J gene	clone size	D gene	V gene	CDR3 DNA	CDR3 protein
TRBJ1-3	once	.	TRBV5-5	TGTGCCAGCAGCCCGGGGGTGCAAACCTCTGGAAACACCATATATTTT	CASSPGVQTSGNTIYF
TRBJ2-5	.	TRBD2	TRBV4-2	TGTGCCAGCAGCCAAGATGGACTAGGAGGAGCCCAGTACTTC	CASSQDGLGGAQYF
TRBJ1-5	.	.	TRBV25-1	TGTGCCAGCAGTGAATCGGCAGGGGACCCCAATCAGCCCCAGCATTTT	CASSESAGDPNQPQHF
TRBJ2-7	few	.	TRBV6-6	TGTGCCAGCAGTCTTGGGGGGACAGTTGGGGAAGAGTACTTC	CASSLGGTVGEEYF
TRBJ1-5	.	.	TRBV18	TGTGCCAGCTCACCATCCCTAGGGAGTATCGATCAGCCCCAGCATTTT	CASSPSLGSIDQPQHF
TRBJ2-7	.	.	TRBV27	TGTGCCAGCAGGCCTACAGGGAGCGACGAGCAGTACTTC	CASRPTGSDEQYF
TRBJ1-3	.	.	TRBV28	TGTGCCAGCAGTCCCCCCGGGTATGGTGGAAACACCATATATTTT	CASSPPGYGGNTIYF
TRBJ2-3	.	.	TRBV7-2	TGTGCCAGCAGCCTAGCCCGCGAGACAGATACGCAGTATTTT	CASSLARETDTQYF
TRBJ1-4	once	.	TRBV7-2	TGTGCCAGCAGCTTAATTCTTAGCAAGGCAGAACGGCTGTTTTTT	CASSLILSKAERLFF
TRBJ2-7	.	TRBD2	TRBV2	TGTGCCAGCACCGAGAGACTAGCGGGGGACGAGCAGTACTTC	CASTERLAGDEQYF
TRBJ2-7	.	.	TRBV11-1	TGTGCCAGCAGTACTACGCCCTACAGGACCCCCTACGAGCAGTACTTC	CASSTTPYRTPYEQYF
TRBJ2-4	.	.	TRBV28	TGTGCCAGCAGTTCCGTAGCCAAAAACATTCAGTACTTC	CASSSVAKNIQYF
TRBJ1-2	.	.	TRBV5-1	TGCGCCAGCAGCTTCGACATGGGCTATGGCTACACCTTC	CASSFDMGYGYTF
TRBJ2-1	.	TRBD2	TRBV29-1	TGCAGCGTTGATCAGCGGGGGGGCAATGGAGATGAGCAGTTCTTC	CSVDQRGGNGDEQFF
TRBJ1-1	.	.	TRBV7-2	TGTGCCAGCAGCCCCGGACGGGGGAACACTGAAGCTTTCTTT	CASSPGRGNTEAFF
TRBJ1-4	once	.	TRBV6-5	TGTGCCAGCAGTTACCGGGGGGTTAATGAAAAACTGTTTTTT	CASSYRGVNEKLFF
TRBJ2-7	few	.	TRBV28	TGTGCCAGCAGGCAGCCGGACAGCTACGAGCAGTACTTC	CASRQPDSYEQYF
TRBJ1-4	.	.	TRBV7-2	TGTGCCAGCAGCTTATTCCGCGGGGCGGCTAATGAAAAACTGTTTTTT	CASSLFRGAANEKLFF
TRBJ2-3	.	TRBD2	TRBV6-1	TGTGCCAGCAGTGAGACTAGCGGGGGGGCAGATACGCAGTATTTT	CASSETSGGADTQYF
TRBJ1-2	.	.	TRBV4-1	TGCGCCAGCAGCCCCGAGGCAGGCGGGCCCTATGGCTACACCTTC	CASSPEAGGPYGYTF
TRBJ1-1	.	TRBD1	TRBV18	TGTGCCAGCTCAGACAACAGGGGAGGCACTGAAGCTTTCTTT	CASSDNRGGTEAFF
TRBJ2-7	.	.	TRBV7-2	TGTGCCAGCAGCTTAGAAAGGGGGAGCTCCTACGAGCAGTACTTC	CASSLERGSSYEQYF
TRBJ1-4	few	.	TRBV2	TGTGCCAGCAGTGATCAGGGGTCCTGGGATATTGGTGAAAAACTGTTTTTT	CASSDQGSWDIGEKLFF
TRBJ2-5	once	.	TRBV11-1	TGTGCCAGCAGCTCCGTCTTGGGGCACACGGTGGAGACCCAGTACTTC	CASSSVLGHTVETQYF
TRBJ1-1	.	.	TRBV11-2	TGTGCCAGCAGCTTAGACAGGGAAACTGAAGCTTTCTTT	CASSLDRETEAFF
TRBJ1-5	many	TRBD1	TRBV6-5	TGTGCCAGCAGTGCCGGGACAGGGAATCAGCCCCAGCATTTT	CASSAGTGNQPQHF
TRBJ2-7	.	.	TRBV10-2	TGCGCCATCAGGCGGGGGCCCGAGCAGTACTTC	CAIRRGPEQYF
TRBJ1-1	few	TRBD1	TRBV27	TGTGCCAGCAGCCTAACAGGGGTAGGCACTGAAGCTTTCTTT	CASSLTGVGTEAFF
TRBJ1-2	.	.	TRBV2	TGTGCCAGCAGTGAAGCGCGGGGGTACTATGGCTACACCTTC	CASSEARGYYGYTF
TRBJ2-7	.	TRBD2	TRBV15	TGTGCCACCAGCAGTACCGGGACTATCTCCTACGAGCAGTACTTC	CATSSTGTISYEQYF
TRBJ2-5	.	TRBD2	TRBV5-1	TGCGCCAGCAGCTCACCTAAGACTAGCAGAGATCAAGAGACCCAGTACTTC	CASSSPKTSRDQETQYF
TRBJ2-7	.	.	TRBV19	TGTGCCAGTAGTGGCCTTTTAGCGCGCGAGCAGTACTTC	CASSGLLAREQYF
TRBJ1-2	.	.	TRBV4-3	TGCGCCAGCAGCCAAGGGACGGGGGTAGGTGGCTACACCTTC	CASSQGTGVGGYTF
TRBJ1-5	.	.	TRBV30	TGTGCCTGGAGTGTGGGGACACCTCGCAATCAGCCCCAGCATTTT	CAWSVGTPRNQPQHF
TRBJ1-5	.	TRBD1	TRBV7-2	TGTGCCAGCAGCCTTACTGGCAGGGGGCTGTCCAATCAGCCCCAGCATTTT	CASSLTGRGLSNQPQHF
TRBJ2-5	.	.	TRBV6-5	TGTGCCAGCAGTTCAACGTTGAGATCCCCCCAAGAGACCCAGTACTTC	CASSSTLRSPQETQYF
TRBJ1-1	.	.	TRBV14	TGTGCCAGCAGCCAAGACGTGGGGCTGTTCACTGAAGCTTTCTTT	CASSQDVGLFTEAFF
TRBJ1-2	.	.	TRBV29-1	TGCAGCGTTGTACAGGGAGATGGCTACACCTTC	CSVVQGDGYTF
TRBJ2-3	.	TRBD2	TRBV28	TGTGCCAGCAGTTTCAGCGGGACTAGCGGGATCGCAGATACGCAGTATTTT	CASSFSGTSGIADTQYF
TRBJ2-2	few	.	TRBV28	TGTGCCACAACTAAGGCGAACACCGGGGAGCTGTTTTTT	CATTKANTGELFF
TRBJ2-7	few	.	TRBV10-1	TGCGCCAGCAGTGACGAGACTATGTCCTACGAGCAGTACTTC	CASSDETMSYEQYF
TRBJ2-7	.	TRBD1	TRBV28	TGTGCCAGCAGTTTACTAGGGGGCCCCTCCTACGAGCAGTACTTC	CASSLLGGPSYEQYF
TRBJ2-2	.	.	TRBV7-9	TGTGCCAGCAGCTTTTCACTAGGTTCCGGGGAGCTGTTTTTT	CASSFSLGSGELFF
TRBJ1-5	.	TRBD1	TRBV7-2	TGTGCCAGCAGCCGATGGGGACAGGGGGCACCTCAGCCCCAGCATTTT	CASSRWGQGAPQPQHF
TRBJ2-7	.	.	TRBV2	TGTGCCAGCAGTGGGGGGGGGCCCCTCAAGGAGCAGTACTTC	CASSGGGPLKEQYF
TRBJ2-1	.	.	TRBV5-4	TGTGCCAGCAGCGCCAATCGACACAACAATGAGCAGTTCTTC	CASSANRHNNEQFF
TRBJ2-7	.	.	TRBV2	TGTGCCAGCAGTTTTACCTACGAGCAGTACTTC	CASSFTYEQYF
TRBJ2-7	once	TRBD1	TRBV5-3	TGTGCCAGAAGCTACAACTCCGGGACAGGGGCTGACAACAACTACGAGCAGTACTTC	CARSYNSGTGADNNYEQYF